This T cell receptor (beta chain) was obtained from a study of blood T cell repertoires in COVID-19. The germline V gene encodes CDR1 SGHNT and CDR2 YYREEE (reference sequence). V was clipped by 3 bases and J by 0 bases; unmatched bases: 8. This CDR3 is built from 17 residues. Original processing notes: Amplifying reference gene primers gave estimates of nucleated cell counts. TCRdb's table, derived via immunoSEQ multiplex PCR, lists solely in-frame clones and lacks some. Clone size and V and J calls were adopted from that table, with D and trimming inferred from the DNA. Among approximately 140,000 clones, roughly four fifths were seen once, and the ten largest hold approximately 8.4%.

The chain employs TRBV5-4 and TRBJ1-4, with 7 bases that match TRBD1. Sequencing input: peripheral blood. This sequence was found in a human donor with acute or convalescent COVID-19. The donor label of this sample is uncertain. For the CDR3, the DNA is TGTGCCAGCAGCTCGAAGGACAGGCGTGCAACTAATGAAAAACTGTTTTTT. Translation: CASSSKDRRATNEKLFF.